Sequencing of this T cell receptor (beta chain) was carried out in a study of technical replicates of blood from a few donors. This clone was seen more than once but under ten times. The ends were cut back, 2 bases at V and 3 bases at J, with 10 bases in the middle. CDR1 MNHNY and CDR2 SVGAGI come from the germline V gene (reference sequence). CDR3 length: 14 amino acids. Here immunoSEQ multiplex PCR was the method, and the copy in TCRdb shows in-frame clones only, minus some. Here the sample spans fewer than 85,000 clones, approximately 97% being singletons. The rearrangement links TRBV6-6 to TRBJ1-1, with D possibly TRBD1 on 5 matching bases. The sample comprised T cells isolated from PBMCs. This clonotype was obtained from a human donor in good health. In nucleotides, the CDR3 is TGTGCCAGCAGTTACAGGGGTGGGGACACTGAAGCTTTCTTT. Residues: CASSYRGGDTEAFF.